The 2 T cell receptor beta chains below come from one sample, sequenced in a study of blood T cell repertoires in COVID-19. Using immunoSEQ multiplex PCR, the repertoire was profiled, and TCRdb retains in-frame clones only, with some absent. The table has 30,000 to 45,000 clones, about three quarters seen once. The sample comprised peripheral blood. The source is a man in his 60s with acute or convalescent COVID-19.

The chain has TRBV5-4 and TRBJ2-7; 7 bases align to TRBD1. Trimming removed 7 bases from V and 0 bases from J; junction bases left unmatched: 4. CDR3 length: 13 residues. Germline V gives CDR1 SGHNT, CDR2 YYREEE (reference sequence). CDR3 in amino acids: CASGQEHSYEQYF. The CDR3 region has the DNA TGTGCCAGCGGACAGGAACACTCCTACGAGCAGTACTTC.

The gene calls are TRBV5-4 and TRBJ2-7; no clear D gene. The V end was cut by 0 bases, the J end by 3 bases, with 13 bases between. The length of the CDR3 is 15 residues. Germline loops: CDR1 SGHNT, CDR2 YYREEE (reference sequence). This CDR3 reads CASSLAGGSVYEQYF. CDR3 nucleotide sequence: TGTGCCAGCAGCTTGGCCGGCGGCAGTGTCTACGAGCAGTACTTC.